The 12 T cell receptor beta chains below all came from one sample that was sequenced in a study of shared clonotypes between healthy human individuals (dated by TCRdb to between 2020 and 2021). Library method: the immunoSEQ multiplex PCR assay. In TCRdb, the immuneACCESS table is reduced to in-frame sequences with V and J assigned. These tables do not hold every clone; where another copy was compared, an unresolved V gene accounts for under half, and the others remain unexplained. The sample table contains 2 million to 3 million clones; only one count was recorded for approximately 94% of them. The ten top clones hold around 0.14% of the sample. The specimen sequenced was naive CD4+ T cells sorted from blood. The cell subset or site label, as the study defines it: CD45RA+ positively selected. These receptors came from a man in his late teens or twenties in good health.

V gene TRBV6-1 combines with J gene TRBJ2-4; weak D call: TRBD1 (6 bases). V was pared by 0 bases and J by 2 bases, with 20 bases between. The CDR3 has 19 residues. Germline V gives CDR1 MNHNS, CDR2 SASEGT. CDR3 loop: CASSEALEPYRVSKNIQYF. CDR3 coding DNA: TGTGCCAGCAGTGAAGCGCTTGAGCCATACAGGGTGTCCAAAAACATTCAGTACTTC.

V gene TRBV5-1 combines with J gene TRBJ2-7, with 9 bases lining up with TRBD2. The CDR3 totals 17 residues. CDR1 is SGHRS and CDR2 is YFSETQ in the germline V gene. V dropped 0 bases and J dropped 0; count of bases not matched to a gene: 7. The CDR3 sequence: CASSLALGSGSSYEQYF. The CDR3 DNA reads as TGCGCCAGCAGCTTGGCCCTAGGTAGCGGGAGCTCCTACGAGCAGTACTTC.

The V gene is TRBV7-9, the J gene TRBJ1-2; D not certain. The germline V and J ends were trimmed by 8 bases and 11 bases, with 27 bases remaining between them. Germline V lookup: CDR1 SEHNR, CDR2 FQNEAQ (reference sequence). The CDR3 is made up of 15 amino acids. The CDR3 DNA reads TGTGCCAGCTTGCCGACCCACGGCAACATAAACCAATACACCTTC. This sequence encodes CASLPTHGNINQYTF.

V and J are TRBV19 and TRBJ2-2; 7 bases align to TRBD1. Losses at the gene ends were 4 bases for V and 6 bases for J; bases not matched to a gene: 8. This CDR3 spans 15 amino acids. From germline, CDR1 is LNHDA and CDR2 SQIVND (reference sequence). The CDR3 DNA sequence: TGTGCCAGTAGTAGATCGGGACAGATCCCCGGGGAGCTGTTTTTT. Translation: CASSRSGQIPGELFF.

The chain combines TRBV10-1 with TRBJ2-2, with unresolved D. The CDR3 contains 13 residues. The germline V gene has CDR1 WNHNN and CDR2 SYGVQD (reference sequence). The V end was cut by 4 bases, the J end by 6 bases, with 9 bases between. The CDR3 is CASSAMVSGELFF. CDR3 nucleotide sequence: TGCGCCAGCAGTGCGATGGTGTCCGGGGAGCTGTTTTTT.

This chain connects TRBV6-5 to TRBJ1-6; D is perhaps TRBD1 (5 bases). V lost 2 bases and J lost 8, with 7 bases in between. The CDR3 loop spans 13 amino acids. Germline CDR1 MNHEY, CDR2 SVGAGI. The CDR3 loop is CASSYGHDSPLHF. The CDR3 DNA follows: TGTGCCAGCAGTTACGGACATGATTCACCCCTCCACTTT.

Worth noting for this clone: This sample also contains other DNA sequences that code for the same CDR3. The V call is TRBV5-4, the J call TRBJ2-6; a weak D match, TRBD1 (5 bases). This CDR3 spans 14 amino acids. With 3 bases removed from V and 1 base from J, the gap between germline ends came to 5 bases. CDR1 SGHNT and CDR2 YYREEE come from the germline V gene (reference sequence). The CDR3 loop is CASSSGSGANVLTF. Here the CDR3 DNA reads TGTGCCAGCAGCTCAGGGTCTGGGGCCAACGTCCTGACTTTC.

This clone has just a few counts. This chain's CDR3 is CASSSGSYNSPLHF. CDR3 DNA sequence: TGTGCCAGCAGTTCTGGCTCCTATAATTCACCCCTCCACTTT. The rearrangement links TRBV6-6 to TRBJ1-6, with D unresolved. Germline assignment: CDR1 MNHNY and CDR2 SVGAGI (reference sequence). The CDR3 spans 14 residues. Trimming removed 4 bases from V and 0 bases from J, with 4 bases in between.

Worth noting for this clone: The junction departs from germline at one end; a sequencing error may be responsible. Other DNA sequences in the sample encode the same CDR3. This chain joins TRBV4-2 and TRBJ1-2, with a tentative D call TRBD1 (6 bases). The germline CDR1 and CDR2 sequences are LGHNA and YNFKEQ. This CDR3 has 13 amino acids. The CDR3 DNA reads as TGTGCTAGCAGCCAAGATAATGTTCAGGGGCCATCTTTC. This encodes CASSQDNVQGPSF.

The chain combines TRBV2 with TRBJ1-5; 7 nucleotides align to TRBD1. From germline, CDR1 is SNHLY and CDR2 FYNNEI. The CDR3 covers 13 residues. Losses at the gene ends were 6 bases for V and 6 bases for J; bases not matched to a gene: 5. The CDR3 sequence: CASRAGGGQPQHF. CDR3 DNA sequence: TGTGCCAGCAGAGCAGGGGGTGGTCAGCCCCAGCATTTT.

The gene calls are TRBV6-5 and TRBJ2-7, with D hard to call. The CDR3 consists of 12 residues. Per the germline V gene, CDR1 is MNHEY and CDR2 is SVGAGI. Between the trimmed V and J ends, which lost 5 bases and 4 bases, there was a span of 9 bases. The CDR3 DNA is TGTGCCAGCAGTACCGATCTATACGAGCAGTACTTC. Translation: CASSTDLYEQYF.

The V gene is TRBV4-3, the J gene TRBJ2-3, with 10 bases that match TRBD2. The germline gives CDR1 LGHNA, CDR2 YSLEER. The V segment lost 4 bases and the J segment 4 bases; nucleotides outside the gene matches: 2. CDR3 length equals 14 residues. CDR3 DNA: TGCGCCAGCAGCCCTAGCGGGAGTTCAGATACGCAGTATTTT. Its translation is CASSPSGSSDTQYF.